The clone carrying this T cell receptor (beta chain) was recorded only once. The data originate from a study of blood T cell repertoires in COVID-19. Study background: Both acute and convalescent COVID-19 samples were obtained from the United States, Italy and Spain. The cDNA or gDNA used as material had been derived from T cells, B-cell-depleted T cells, or PBMCs.

Seattle patients were enrolled while actively infected and followed longitudinally. In the source study's methods: Amplification with reference gene primers provided the estimates of nucleated cell counts. TCRdb's copy holds only in-frame clones and misses some; the assay was immunoSEQ multiplex PCR. Clone size and V and J calls were adopted from that table, with D and trimming inferred from the DNA. Among a few hundred thousand clones listed, 86% were seen once. This sequence was found in an older woman with COVID-19, enrolled during active disease. The specimen sequenced was peripheral blood.

CDR3 sequence (DNA): TGTGCCAGCCAGACCTGGGACAGGGGAAATTCACCCCTCCACTTT. Translated: CASQTWDRGNSPLHF. The V call is TRBV19, the J call TRBJ1-6; 10 positions agree with TRBD1. CDR3 size: 15 residues. V lost 9 bases and J lost 7; bases outside the gene matches: 9. CDR1 LNHDA and CDR2 SQIVND come from the germline V gene (reference sequence).